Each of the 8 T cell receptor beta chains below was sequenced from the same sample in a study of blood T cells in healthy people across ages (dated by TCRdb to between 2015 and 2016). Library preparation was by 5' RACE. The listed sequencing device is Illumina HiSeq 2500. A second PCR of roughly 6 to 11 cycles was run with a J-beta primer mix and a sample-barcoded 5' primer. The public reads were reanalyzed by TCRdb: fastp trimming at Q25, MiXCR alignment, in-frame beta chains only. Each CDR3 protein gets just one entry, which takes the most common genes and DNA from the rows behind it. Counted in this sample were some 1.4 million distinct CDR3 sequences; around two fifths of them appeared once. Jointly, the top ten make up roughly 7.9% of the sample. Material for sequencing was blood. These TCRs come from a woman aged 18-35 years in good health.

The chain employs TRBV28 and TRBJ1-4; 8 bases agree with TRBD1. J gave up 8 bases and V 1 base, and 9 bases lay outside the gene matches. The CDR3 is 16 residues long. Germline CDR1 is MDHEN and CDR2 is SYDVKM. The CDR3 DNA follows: TGTGCCAGCAGTTTATACGGACAGGGTCTATCCGAAAAACTGTTTTTT. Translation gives CASSLYGQGLSEKLFF.

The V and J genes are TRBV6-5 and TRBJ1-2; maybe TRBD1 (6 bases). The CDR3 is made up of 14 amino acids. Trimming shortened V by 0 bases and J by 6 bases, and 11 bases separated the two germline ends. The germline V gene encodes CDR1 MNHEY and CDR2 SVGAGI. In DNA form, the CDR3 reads TGTGCCAGCAGTTACTCGTTCGGACAGAATGGCTACACCTTC. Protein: CASSYSFGQNGYTF.

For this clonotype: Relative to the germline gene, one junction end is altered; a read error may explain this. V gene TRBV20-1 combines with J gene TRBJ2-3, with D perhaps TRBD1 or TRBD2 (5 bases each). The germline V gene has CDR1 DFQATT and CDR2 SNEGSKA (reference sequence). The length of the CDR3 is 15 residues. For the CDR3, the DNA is TGCGGTGCTACCGACAGCGGAGGACGCACAGATACGCAGTATTTT. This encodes CGATDSGGRTDTQYF.

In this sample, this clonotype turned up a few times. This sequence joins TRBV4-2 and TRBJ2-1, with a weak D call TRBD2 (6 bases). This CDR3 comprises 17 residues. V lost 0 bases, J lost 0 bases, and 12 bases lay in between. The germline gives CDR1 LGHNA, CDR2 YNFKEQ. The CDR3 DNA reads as TGTGCCAGCAGCCAAGAAAGCGGGCTCAGCTCCTACAATGAGCAGTTCTTC. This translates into CASSQESGLSSYNEQFF.

CDR3 DNA sequence: TGTGCCAGCAGTTACTCGACAGGACTAGCGGGAGGCGATGAGCAGTTCTTC. Its protein is CASSYSTGLAGGDEQFF. V is TRBV6-6 and J is TRBJ2-1, with 14 positions matching TRBD2. Germline CDR1 reads MNHNY; CDR2 reads SVGAGI (reference sequence). The CDR3 spans 17 residues. V trimming: 0 bases; J trimming: 8 bases; junction bases outside the gene matches: 6.

The CDR3 sequence is CSARGPGRDEQFF. The CDR3 nucleotides are TGCAGTGCCCGGGGACCCGGCCGGGATGAGCAGTTCTTC. This sequence joins TRBV20-1 and TRBJ2-1; TRBD1 or TRBD2 may be the D gene (5 bases each). The CDR3 has 13 residues. Germline V gives CDR1 DFQATT, CDR2 SNEGSKA (reference sequence). Trimming removed 6 bases from V and 8 bases from J, with 17 bases in between.

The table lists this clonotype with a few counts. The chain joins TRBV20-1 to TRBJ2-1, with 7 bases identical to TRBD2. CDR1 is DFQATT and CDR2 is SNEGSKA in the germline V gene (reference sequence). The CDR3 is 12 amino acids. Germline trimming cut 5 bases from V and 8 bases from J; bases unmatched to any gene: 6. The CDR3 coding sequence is TGCAGTGCTCCCCGGGAGGAGTATGAGCAGTTCTTC. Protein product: CSAPREEYEQFF.

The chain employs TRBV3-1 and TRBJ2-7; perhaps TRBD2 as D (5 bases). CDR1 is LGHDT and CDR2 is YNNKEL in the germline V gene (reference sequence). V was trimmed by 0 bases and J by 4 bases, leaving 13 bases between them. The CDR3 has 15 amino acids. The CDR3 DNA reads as TGTGCCAGCAGCCAAGATTTCGTGAGCGGTTACGAGCAGTACTTC. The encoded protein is CASSQDFVSGYEQYF.